The T cell receptor (beta chain) described here comes from a study of T cell responses to AZD1222 COVID-19 vaccine. General study results and limits: Samples come after the peak T cell response, not at day 14. Receipt of two AZD1222 doses was followed by a rise in Spike-specific TCR breadth and depth. Nearly half of the spike-specific TCRs reportedly recognize variant regions that carry no mutations. Only a handful of people who got AZD1222 tested seropositive at baseline.

The CDR3 consists of 13 residues. Sequenced by immunoSEQ multiplex PCR; TCRdb stores in-frame clones only, minus some. The repertoire consists of roughly 100,000 clones, with 89% occurring once and the leading ten covering approximately 45%. Notes on this clone: Its antigen is not known.

The chain couples TRBV12-3 or TRBV12-4 to TRBJ2-3; the match to TRBD1 covers 9 bases. This clonotype was obtained from an adult who received the AZD1222 COVID-19 vaccine. This specimen consisted of peripheral blood, obtained 28 days after the second AZD1222 dose. The CDR3 nucleotides read TGTGCAGCCGGGACAGGGAGCACAGATACGCAGTATTTT. Protein: CAAGTGSTDTQYF.